This passage covers 19 T cell receptor beta chains from one sample sequenced in a study of T cell changes during pregnancy in multiple sclerosis. The method was immunoSEQ multiplex PCR; TCRdb's version includes in-frame clones alone and lacks a portion of them. The table lists 95,000 to 100,000 clones, approximately 92% of them singletons. The source was peripheral blood, collected in the second trimester of pregnancy. The receptors come from a female donor with multiple sclerosis, enrolled in a pregnancy study.

This clone showed up just a few times. The chain recombines TRBV9 with TRBJ1-1; tentatively, D is TRBD1 (5 bases). This CDR3 region has 15 residues. Between the trimmed V and J ends, which lost 1 base and 5 bases, there was a span of 15 bases. In germline, CDR1 is SGDLS, CDR2 YYNGEE. Here the CDR3 reads CASSVPAGPKTEAFF. For the CDR3, the DNA is TGTGCCAGCAGCGTACCCGCAGGGCCGAAAACTGAAGCTTTCTTT.

This clone showed up just once. This chain joins TRBV7-9 and TRBJ2-1, with 8 bases fitting TRBD2. The germline CDR1 and CDR2 sequences are SEHNR and FQNEAQ (reference sequence). CDR3 size: 14 residues. V lost 3 bases to trimming and J lost 8 bases; unmatched junction nucleotides: 6. The CDR3 sequence is CASSLSREGYEQFF. Written as DNA, the CDR3 is TGTGCCAGCAGCTTGAGTCGGGAGGGTTATGAGCAGTTCTTC.

Written as DNA, the CDR3 is TGTGCCAGCAGTCGACTAGCGGGAGTGGGTGATACGCAGTATTTT. Translating it yields CASSRLAGVGDTQYF. This rearrangement joins TRBV27 to TRBJ2-3; 12 nucleotides line up with TRBD2. V shed 5 bases, J shed 6 bases, and the junction held 6 bases outside the gene matches. CDR1 MNHEY and CDR2 SMNVEV come from the germline V gene (reference sequence). The CDR3 length is 15 residues.

The chain joins TRBV21-1 to TRBJ2-3; the D segment call TRBD2 is taken from the table without a DNA check. TRBV21-1 is classified as a pseudogene. There are 15 residues in the CDR3. DNA of the CDR3: TGTGCCAGCAGCAAGGGGGGGTGTAGCGCAGATACGCAGTATTTT. Its protein is CASSKGGCSADTQYF.

The V and J genes are TRBV9 and TRBJ2-2; D unclear. The CDR3 loop spans 15 amino acids. Germline assignment: CDR1 SGDLS and CDR2 YYNGEE. Trimming pared 0 bases from V and 3 bases from J, leaving 9 bases between. The CDR3 DNA reads as TGTGCCAGCAGCGTAGAAGGTCTAGACACCGGGGAGCTGTTTTTT. It specifies CASSVEGLDTGELFF.

The J gene is TRBJ2-1, the V gene TRBV27; D is unclear. The CDR3 runs to 16 residues. The germline V gene encodes CDR1 MNHEY and CDR2 SMNVEV (reference sequence). V lost 0 bases and J lost 5, with 14 bases in between. The CDR3 region is CASSLSLVFRHNEQFF. The CDR3, as DNA: TGTGCCAGCAGTTTATCGCTAGTATTTCGCCACAATGAGCAGTTCTTC.

The CDR3 spells CASSPGTSGRSYF. CDR3 DNA sequence: TGTGCCAGCAGCCCCGGGACTAGCGGGAGGTCGTACTTC. The rearrangement links TRBV27 to TRBJ2-7, with 15 positions matching TRBD2. V dropped 6 bases and J dropped 12; count of bases not matched to a gene: 6. This CDR3 region has 13 residues. Germline V CDR1 and CDR2: MNHEY, SMNVEV (reference sequence).

The chain is built from TRBV10-3 and TRBJ1-2; the match to TRBD1 covers 7 bases. This CDR3 is built from 14 residues. CDR1 and CDR2 (germline): ENHRY, SYGVKD. V was clipped by 8 bases and J by 8 bases; unmatched bases: 14. CDR3 DNA sequence: TGTGCCATCGCAACCGGGACAGCGGACATGGGCTACACCTTC. Its protein is CAIATGTADMGYTF.

CDR3 sequence: CASSSPSGRASEQYF. CDR3 nucleotide sequence: TGTGCCAGCAGTTCCCCTAGCGGGAGGGCTTCCGAGCAGTACTTC. The chain couples TRBV28 to TRBJ2-7; the match to TRBD2 covers 12 bases. Germline assignment: CDR1 MDHEN and CDR2 SYDVKM. With 4 bases clipped from V and 6 bases from J, the junction kept 7 bases outside the gene matches. This CDR3 spans 15 amino acids.

J is TRBJ2-7 and V is TRBV7-6; weak D call: TRBD2 (5 bases). The CDR3 is 15 amino acids. The germline gives CDR1 SGHVS, CDR2 FNYEAQ. Trimming left V 1 base short and J 3 bases short, with 13 bases between. For the CDR3, the DNA is TGTGCCAGCAGCTTAGAGGCTAGCCCTAACTACGAGCAGTACTTC. Translated: CASSLEASPNYEQYF.

This sequence joins TRBV5-1 and TRBJ2-2; 7 positions agree with TRBD2. Trimming at V came to 5 bases and at J to 4 bases, leaving 8 bases not matched to a gene. The CDR3 has 15 amino acids. CDR1 is SGHRS, CDR2 YFSETQ, per germline. CDR3 nucleotides: TGCGCCAGCAGACCCACGCCGGGGGGCACCGGGGAGCTGTTTTTT. Translating gives CASRPTPGGTGELFF.

The chain uses TRBV27 and TRBJ2-1, with 8 nucleotides matching TRBD2. Germline V gene lookup returns CDR1 MNHEY and CDR2 SMNVEV (reference sequence). The CDR3 has 16 amino acids. Trimming took 3 bases from V and 8 from J; bases not matched to a gene: 12. The CDR3 DNA sequence: TGTGCCAGCAGTTTTCTTCAGCGGGAGCGTCACGATGAGCAGTTCTTC. It specifies CASSFLQRERHDEQFF.

The chain joins TRBV19 to TRBJ2-7; 8 nucleotides match TRBD1. Germline assignment: CDR1 LNHDA and CDR2 SQIVND (reference sequence). V lost 5 bases, J lost 3 bases, and 9 bases stayed unmatched. The CDR3 runs 15 residues. The CDR3 bases are TGTGCCAGTAGTCCAGAAACGGGACAGGTCTACGAGCAGTACTTC. The encoded protein is CASSPETGQVYEQYF.

This chain joins TRBV2 and TRBJ2-1; 7 bases line up with TRBD1. The germline V gene has CDR1 SNHLY and CDR2 FYNNEI. Losses at the gene ends were 4 bases for V and 6 bases for J; bases not matched to a gene: 6. The CDR3 has 14 residues. In DNA, the CDR3 is TGTGCCAGCAGTGTTCACAGGGGCGGCAATGAGCAGTTCTTC. The encoded protein is CASSVHRGGNEQFF.

The J gene is TRBJ1-4, the V gene TRBV27; 9 nucleotides agree with TRBD1. Germline V gene data show CDR1 as MNHEY and CDR2 as SMNVEV (reference sequence). V lost 2 bases to trimming and J lost 10 bases; unmatched junction nucleotides: 2. There are 13 residues in the CDR3. This CDR3 is CASSLGTGRKLFF. The CDR3 DNA follows: TGTGCCAGCAGTTTAGGGACAGGGAGAAAACTGTTTTTT.

A single count supports this clone. This chain links TRBV4-2 with TRBJ2-1; 7 bases are a match to TRBD2. In germline, CDR1 is LGHNA, CDR2 YNFKEQ. The CDR3 has 17 amino acids. The V gene end was trimmed by 1 base and the J gene end by 5 bases; junction bases not matched to a gene: 11. The CDR3 loop is CASSQGGTGGLNNEQFF. The DNA for the CDR3 is TGTGCCAGCAGCCAAGGTGGGACGGGAGGACTTAACAATGAGCAGTTCTTC.

The chain links TRBV4-2 to TRBJ2-7, with D perhaps matching TRBD2 (5 bases). V lost 1 base and J lost 5, with 15 bases in between. Germline V CDR1 and CDR2: LGHNA, YNFKEQ. The CDR3 sequence is 15 residues long. Written as DNA, the CDR3 is TGTGCCAGCAGCCAAGCCGGGAACATGGCTCACGAGCAGTACTTC. Its protein product is CASSQAGNMAHEQYF.

V and J are TRBV7-9 and TRBJ1-2; unclear D gene. Germline-derived CDR1 and CDR2 are SEHNR and FQNEAQ (reference sequence). Trimming removed 5 bases from V and 8 bases from J, with 15 bases in between. CDR3 size: 13 residues. The CDR3 nucleotides are TGTGCCAGCAGCGCGGCGGGAGCTGTCGGCTACACCTTC. Translating gives CASSAAGAVGYTF.

The rearrangement uses TRBV19 and TRBJ2-5; D not certain. Between the trimmed V and J ends, which lost 2 bases and 4 bases, there was a span of 11 bases. The germline CDR1 and CDR2 sequences are LNHDA and SQIVND (reference sequence). CDR3 length equals 14 residues. Here the CDR3 DNA reads TGTGCCAGTAGTATACTTGGGCCCGGAGAGACCCAGTACTTC. Amino acids: CASSILGPGETQYF.